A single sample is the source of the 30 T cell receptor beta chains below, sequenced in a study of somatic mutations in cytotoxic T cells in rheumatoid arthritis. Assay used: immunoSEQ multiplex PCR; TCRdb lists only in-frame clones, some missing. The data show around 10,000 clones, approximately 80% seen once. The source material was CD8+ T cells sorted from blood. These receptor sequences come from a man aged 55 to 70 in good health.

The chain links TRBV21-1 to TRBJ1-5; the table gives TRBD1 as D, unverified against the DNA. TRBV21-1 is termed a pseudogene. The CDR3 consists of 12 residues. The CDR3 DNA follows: TGTGCCCGCCGGGACAGGGATCAGCCCCAGCATTTT. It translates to CARRDRDQPQHF.

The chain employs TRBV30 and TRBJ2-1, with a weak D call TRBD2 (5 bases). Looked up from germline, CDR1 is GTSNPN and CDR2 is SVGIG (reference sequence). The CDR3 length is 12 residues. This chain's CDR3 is CALDSTYNEQFF. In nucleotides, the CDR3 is TGTGCTTTGGACTCGACCTACAATGAGCAGTTCTTC.

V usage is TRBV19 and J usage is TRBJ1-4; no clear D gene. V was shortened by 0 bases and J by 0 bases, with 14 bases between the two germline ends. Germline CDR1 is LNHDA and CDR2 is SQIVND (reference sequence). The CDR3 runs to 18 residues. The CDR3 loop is CASSIDLWSETTNEKLFF. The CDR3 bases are TGTGCCAGTAGTATAGATCTCTGGTCAGAGACAACTAATGAAAAACTGTTTTTT.

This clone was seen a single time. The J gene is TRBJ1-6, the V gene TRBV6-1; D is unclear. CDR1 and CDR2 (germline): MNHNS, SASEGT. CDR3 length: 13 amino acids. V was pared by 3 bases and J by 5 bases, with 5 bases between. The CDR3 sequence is CASSDLDNSPLHF. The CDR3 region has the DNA TGTGCCAGCAGTGATCTTGATAATTCACCCCTCCACTTT.

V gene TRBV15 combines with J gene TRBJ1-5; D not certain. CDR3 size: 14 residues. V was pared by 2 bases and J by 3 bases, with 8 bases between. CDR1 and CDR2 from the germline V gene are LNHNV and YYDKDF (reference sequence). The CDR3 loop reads CATSRRQINQPQHF. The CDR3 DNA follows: TGTGCCACCAGCAGACGCCAGATCAATCAGCCCCAGCATTTT. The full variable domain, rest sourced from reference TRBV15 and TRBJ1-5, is DAMVIQNPRYQVTQFGKPVTLSCSQTLNHNVMYWYQQKSSQAPKLLFHYYDKDFNNEADTPDNFQSRRPNTSFCFLDIRSPGLGDTAMYLCATSRRQINQPQHFGDGTRLSIL.

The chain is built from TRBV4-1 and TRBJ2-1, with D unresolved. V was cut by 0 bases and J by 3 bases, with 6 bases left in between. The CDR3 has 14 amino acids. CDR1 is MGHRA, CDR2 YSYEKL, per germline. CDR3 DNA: TGCGCCAGCAGCCAAGAGAAGGGCTACAATGAGCAGTTCTTC. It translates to CASSQEKGYNEQFF.

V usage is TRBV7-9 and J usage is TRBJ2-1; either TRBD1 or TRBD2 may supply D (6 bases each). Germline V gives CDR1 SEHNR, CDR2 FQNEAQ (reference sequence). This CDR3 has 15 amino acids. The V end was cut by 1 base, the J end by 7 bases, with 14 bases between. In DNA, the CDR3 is TGTGCCAGCAGCTTAGTTTCGGGGGCAAAAAATGAGCAGTTCTTC. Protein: CASSLVSGAKNEQFF.

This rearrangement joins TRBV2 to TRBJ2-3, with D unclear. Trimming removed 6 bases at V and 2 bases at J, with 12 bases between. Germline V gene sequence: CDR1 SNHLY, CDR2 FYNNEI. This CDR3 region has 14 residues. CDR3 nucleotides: TGTGCCAGCAGGAACGCTTTCAACACAGATACGCAGTATTTT. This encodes CASRNAFNTDTQYF.

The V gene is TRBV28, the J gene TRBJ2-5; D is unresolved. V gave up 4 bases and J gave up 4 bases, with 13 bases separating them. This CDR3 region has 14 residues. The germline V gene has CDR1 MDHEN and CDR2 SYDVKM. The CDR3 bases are TGTGCCAGCAGTTCCGCTAGTATACGAGAGACCCAGTACTTC. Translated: CASSSASIRETQYF.

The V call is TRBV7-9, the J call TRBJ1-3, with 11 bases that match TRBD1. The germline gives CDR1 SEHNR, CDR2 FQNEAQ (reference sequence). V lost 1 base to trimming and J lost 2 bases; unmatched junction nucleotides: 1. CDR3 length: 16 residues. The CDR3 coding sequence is TGTGCCAGCAGCTTAGTGGACAGGGGGCCTGGAAACACCATATATTTT. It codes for CASSLVDRGPGNTIYF.

This CDR3 reads CASRPQGPDNEQFF. CDR3 coding DNA: TGTGCCAGCAGACCACAGGGGCCGGACAATGAGCAGTTCTTC. J is TRBJ2-1 and V is TRBV7-9, with 7 bases identical to TRBD1. The germline V gene encodes CDR1 SEHNR and CDR2 FQNEAQ (reference sequence). The CDR3 sequence is 14 residues long. The trim removed 6 bases at V and 5 bases at J, leaving 7 bases unmatched.

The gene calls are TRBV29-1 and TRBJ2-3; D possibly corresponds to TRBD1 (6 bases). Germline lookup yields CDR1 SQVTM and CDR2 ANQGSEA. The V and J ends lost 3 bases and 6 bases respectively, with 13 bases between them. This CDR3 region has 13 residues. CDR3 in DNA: TGCAGCGTTGAGGACAGCCCTTGGGATACGCAGTATTTT. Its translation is CSVEDSPWDTQYF.

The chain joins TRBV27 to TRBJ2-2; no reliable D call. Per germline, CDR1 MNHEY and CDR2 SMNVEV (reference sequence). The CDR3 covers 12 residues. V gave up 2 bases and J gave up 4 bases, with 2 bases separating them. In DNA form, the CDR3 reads TGTGCCAGCAGTTTAACCACCGGGGAGCTGTTTTTT. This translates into CASSLTTGELFF.

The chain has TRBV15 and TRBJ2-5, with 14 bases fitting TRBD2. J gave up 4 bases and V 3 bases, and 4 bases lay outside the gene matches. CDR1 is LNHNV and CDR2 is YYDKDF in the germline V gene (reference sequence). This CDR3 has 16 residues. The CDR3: CATSRGLAGDGETQYF. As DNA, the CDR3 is TGTGCCACCAGCAGGGGACTAGCGGGAGATGGAGAGACCCAGTACTTC.

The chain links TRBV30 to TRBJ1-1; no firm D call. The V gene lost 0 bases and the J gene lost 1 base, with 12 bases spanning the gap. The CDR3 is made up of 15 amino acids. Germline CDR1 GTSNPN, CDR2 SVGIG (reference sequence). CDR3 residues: CAWSVEIGPNTEAFF. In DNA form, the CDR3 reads TGTGCCTGGAGTGTAGAAATCGGACCGAACACTGAAGCTTTCTTT.

CDR3 sequence reads: CASSLTGRGRYNEQFF. The CDR3 nucleotides read TGTGCCAGCAGCCTCACCGGTCGCGGGCGGTACAATGAGCAGTTCTTC. V and J are TRBV7-9 and TRBJ2-1; the D gene is possibly TRBD2 (5 bases). V gave up 5 bases and J gave up 4 bases, with 18 bases separating them. The CDR3 has 16 residues. Germline V gene data show CDR1 as SEHNR and CDR2 as FQNEAQ (reference sequence).

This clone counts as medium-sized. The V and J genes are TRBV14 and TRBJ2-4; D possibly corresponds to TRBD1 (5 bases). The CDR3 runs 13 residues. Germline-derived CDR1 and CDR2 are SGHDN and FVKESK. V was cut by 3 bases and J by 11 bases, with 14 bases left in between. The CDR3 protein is CASSQTEMSVQYF. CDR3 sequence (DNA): TGTGCCAGCAGCCAGACAGAGATGTCTGTTCAGTACTTC.

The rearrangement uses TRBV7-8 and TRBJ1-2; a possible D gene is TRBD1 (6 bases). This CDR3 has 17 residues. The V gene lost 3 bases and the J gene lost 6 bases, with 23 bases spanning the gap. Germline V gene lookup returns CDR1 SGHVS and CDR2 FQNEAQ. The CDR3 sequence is CASSLATGGDFEDGYTF. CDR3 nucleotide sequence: TGTGCCAGCAGCTTGGCCACCGGGGGCGACTTTGAGGATGGCTACACCTTC.

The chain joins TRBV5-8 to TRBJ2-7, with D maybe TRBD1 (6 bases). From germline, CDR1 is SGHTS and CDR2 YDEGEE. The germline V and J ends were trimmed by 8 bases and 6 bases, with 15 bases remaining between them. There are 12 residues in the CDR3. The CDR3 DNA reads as TGTGCCAGTTCAACAGGGCCGGGCGAGCAGTACTTC. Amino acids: CASSTGPGEQYF.

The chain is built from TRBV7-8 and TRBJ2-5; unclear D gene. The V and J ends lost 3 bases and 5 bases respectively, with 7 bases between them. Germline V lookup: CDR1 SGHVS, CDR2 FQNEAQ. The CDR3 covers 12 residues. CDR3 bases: TGTGCCAGCAGCTTTCTGGGTGAGACCCAGTACTTC. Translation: CASSFLGETQYF.

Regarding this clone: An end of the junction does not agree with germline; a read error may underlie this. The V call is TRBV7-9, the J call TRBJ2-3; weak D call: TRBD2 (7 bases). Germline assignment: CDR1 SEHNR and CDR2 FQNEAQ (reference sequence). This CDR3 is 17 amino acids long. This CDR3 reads CASRPEPSGGGTDTQCF. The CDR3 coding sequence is TGTGCCAGCAGACCCGAACCCAGCGGCGGGGGCACAGATACGCAGTGTTTT.

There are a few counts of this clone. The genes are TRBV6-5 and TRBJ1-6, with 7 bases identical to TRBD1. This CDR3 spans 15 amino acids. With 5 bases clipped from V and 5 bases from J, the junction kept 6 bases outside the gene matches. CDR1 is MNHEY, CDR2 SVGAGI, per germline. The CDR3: CASSPSGTDNSPLHF. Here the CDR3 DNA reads TGTGCCAGCAGTCCCTCCGGGACAGATAATTCACCCCTCCACTTT.

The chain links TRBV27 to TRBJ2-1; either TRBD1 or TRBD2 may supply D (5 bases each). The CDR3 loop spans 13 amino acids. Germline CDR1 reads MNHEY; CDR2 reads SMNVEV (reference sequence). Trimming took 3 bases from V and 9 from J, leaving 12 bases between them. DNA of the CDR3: TGTGCCAGCAGTTTCGGGGCGATGGTTGAGCAGTTCTTC. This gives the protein CASSFGAMVEQFF.

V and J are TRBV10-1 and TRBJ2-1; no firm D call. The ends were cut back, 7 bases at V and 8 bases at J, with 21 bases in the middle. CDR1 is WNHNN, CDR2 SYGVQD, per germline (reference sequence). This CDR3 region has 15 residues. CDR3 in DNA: TGCGCCAGCACTCCTCTAGGGTTGGTTGGGGATGAGCAGTTCTTC. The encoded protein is CASTPLGLVGDEQFF.

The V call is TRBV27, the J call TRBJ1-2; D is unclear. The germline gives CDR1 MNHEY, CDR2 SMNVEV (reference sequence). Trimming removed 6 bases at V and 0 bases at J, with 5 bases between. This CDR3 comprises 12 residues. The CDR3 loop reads CASREANYGYTF. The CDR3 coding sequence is TGTGCCAGCAGAGAAGCTAACTATGGCTACACCTTC.

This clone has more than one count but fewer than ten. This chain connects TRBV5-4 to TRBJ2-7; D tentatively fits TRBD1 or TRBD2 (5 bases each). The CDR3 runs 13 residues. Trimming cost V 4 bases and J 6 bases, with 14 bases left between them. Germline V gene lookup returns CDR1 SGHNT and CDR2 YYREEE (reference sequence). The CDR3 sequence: CASSVSRGVEQYF. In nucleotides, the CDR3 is TGTGCCAGCAGCGTCAGTCGAGGGGTCGAGCAGTACTTC.

CDR3: CASKGRGAPYGYTF. The CDR3 region has the DNA TGTGCCAGCAAGGGGCGGGGGGCGCCATATGGCTACACCTTC. This chain uses TRBV28 with TRBJ1-2, with D perhaps matching TRBD1 (6 bases). The V and J ends lost 7 bases and 5 bases respectively, with 17 bases between them. Germline V gene sequence: CDR1 MDHEN, CDR2 SYDVKM. This CDR3 has 14 residues.

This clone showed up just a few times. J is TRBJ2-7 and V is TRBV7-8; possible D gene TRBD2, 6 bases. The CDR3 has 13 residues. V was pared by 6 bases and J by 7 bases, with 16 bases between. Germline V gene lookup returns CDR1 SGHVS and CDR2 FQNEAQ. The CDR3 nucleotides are TGTGCCAGCAGACCGAGGGACTCCTGGGAGCAGTACTTC. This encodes CASRPRDSWEQYF.

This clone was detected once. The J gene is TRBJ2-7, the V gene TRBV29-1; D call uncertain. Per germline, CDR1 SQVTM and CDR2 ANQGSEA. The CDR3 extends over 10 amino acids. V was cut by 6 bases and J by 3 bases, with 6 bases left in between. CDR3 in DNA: TGCAGCGTGCAGGACTACGAGCAGTACTTC. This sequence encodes CSVQDYEQYF.

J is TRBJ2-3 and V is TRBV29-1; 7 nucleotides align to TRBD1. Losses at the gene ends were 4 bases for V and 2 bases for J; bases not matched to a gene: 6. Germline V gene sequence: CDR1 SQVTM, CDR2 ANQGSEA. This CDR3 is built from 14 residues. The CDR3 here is CSVVRGGDTDTQYF. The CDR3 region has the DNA TGCAGCGTTGTACGAGGGGGCGACACAGATACGCAGTATTTT.